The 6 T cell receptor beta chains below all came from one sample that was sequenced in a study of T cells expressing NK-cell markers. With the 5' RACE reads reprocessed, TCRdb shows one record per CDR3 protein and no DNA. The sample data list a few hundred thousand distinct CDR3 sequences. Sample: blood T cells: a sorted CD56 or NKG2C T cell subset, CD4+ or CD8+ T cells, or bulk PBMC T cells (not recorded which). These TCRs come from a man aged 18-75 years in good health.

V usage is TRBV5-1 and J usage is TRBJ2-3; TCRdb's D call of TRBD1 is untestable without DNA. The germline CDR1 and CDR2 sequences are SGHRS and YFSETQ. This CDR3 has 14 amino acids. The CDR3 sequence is CASSLQDRGDTQYF.

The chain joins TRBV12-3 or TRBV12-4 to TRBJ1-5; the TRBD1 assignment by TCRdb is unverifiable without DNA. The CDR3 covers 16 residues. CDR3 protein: CASSLEQPGGRQPQHF.

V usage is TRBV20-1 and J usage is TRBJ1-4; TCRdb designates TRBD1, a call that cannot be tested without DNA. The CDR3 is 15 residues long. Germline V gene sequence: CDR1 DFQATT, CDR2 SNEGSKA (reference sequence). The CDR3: CSASRTPGANEKLFF.

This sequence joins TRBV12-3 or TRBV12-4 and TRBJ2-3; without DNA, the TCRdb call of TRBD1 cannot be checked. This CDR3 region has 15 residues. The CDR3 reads CASSDRGGPTDTQYF.

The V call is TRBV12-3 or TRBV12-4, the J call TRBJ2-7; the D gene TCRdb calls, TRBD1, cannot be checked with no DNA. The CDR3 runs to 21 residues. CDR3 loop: CASSFYWVPGQALLVGYEQYF.

The CDR3: CASSLAFSTDTQYF. The chain employs TRBV27 and TRBJ2-3. CDR1 and CDR2 (germline): MNHEY, SMNVEV (reference sequence). The CDR3 extends over 14 amino acids.